This record covers a single T cell receptor beta chain. Per the original methods: Nucleated cell number was recorded as an estimate derived from reference gene primer amplification. Profiling relied on immunoSEQ multiplex PCR, and the TCRdb table lists in-frame clones only, not all of them. The DNA was the basis for D and trimming; V, J and clone size are from that table. The sample records some 310,000 clones, 90% being singletons. The data derive from a study of blood T cell repertoires in COVID-19. Deletions cut 0 bases from V and 3 bases from J, with 12 bases between. The CDR3 has 15 residues. The germline gives CDR1 SGHRS, CDR2 YFSETQ. Enrolment of Seattle patients took place during active infection, and they were followed longitudinally.

The sequencing sample was made of peripheral blood. The rearrangement uses TRBV5-1 and TRBJ1-2; weak D call: TRBD1 (5 bases). The receptor's source is a woman in her thirties or forties with COVID-19, enrolled during active disease. CDR3 residues: CASSLEAGPYYGYTF. The CDR3, as DNA: TGCGCCAGCAGCTTGGAGGCAGGGCCCTACTATGGCTACACCTTC.